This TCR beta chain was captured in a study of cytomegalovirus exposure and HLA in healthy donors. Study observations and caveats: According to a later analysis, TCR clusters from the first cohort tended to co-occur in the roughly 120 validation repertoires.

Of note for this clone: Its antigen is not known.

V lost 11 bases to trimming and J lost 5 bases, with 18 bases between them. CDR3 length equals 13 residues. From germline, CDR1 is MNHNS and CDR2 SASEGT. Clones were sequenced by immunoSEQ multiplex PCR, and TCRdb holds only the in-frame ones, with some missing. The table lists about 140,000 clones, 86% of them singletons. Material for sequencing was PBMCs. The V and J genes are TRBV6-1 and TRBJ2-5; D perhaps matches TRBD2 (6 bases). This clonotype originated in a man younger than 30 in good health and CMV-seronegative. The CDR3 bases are TGTGCCTCACGGTGGGGGGTGAAGGAGACCCAGTACTTC. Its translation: CASRWGVKETQYF.